The sequence of this T cell receptor beta chain was determined in a study of T cell repertoires in cytomegalovirus infection (dated by TCRdb to between 2017 and 2020). Notes on the research overall: Recently identified HLA-C-restricted CMV epitopes, whose presentation resists viral immunomodulation, were targeted by peptide stimulations together with well-studied HLA-B-restricted epitopes. Because public TCR beta signatures pointed to carriage of CMV infection together with the matching HLA type, the HLA type of each donor mattered for the analysis. The paper's findings and limits, for the study overall: Carriers of CMV infection plus the relevant HLA type were discriminated by the cumulative frequency of public TCR beta family members in the study cohort and in an independent approximately 360-donor cohort. The ex vivo response was dominated by HLA-C-restricted CMV-specific TCR beta clonotypes, and the single most frequent clonotype in two of eight donors was supplied by these HLA-C-restricted clonotypes.

Data came from an Illumina HiSeq 1500. TCRdb applied fastp at Q25 and MiXCR to the public reads, then kept only in-frame beta chains. Entries are consolidated by CDR3 protein sequence, retaining the most common genes and DNA. The sample table lists around 71,000 distinct CDR3 sequences, more than 20% of them with a count of one. The top ten clones comprise around 70% of the sample. As regards this clonotype: Its antigen is currently not known. Per-nucleotide qualities are absent, and no much larger clonotype sits a single base away.

The CDR3 sequence holds 12 residues, the cysteine and phenylalanine included. Only the CDR3 region is kept as DNA, spanning 36 bases read in frame from base 1. Germline trimming amounts to 10 bases on V and 4 bases on J, with 7 as the count of junction bases outside the gene matches. Taken from the germline V gene, the CDR1 and CDR2 loops are SGHTA and FQGNSA. Reading the label with the study, this specimen's treatment or condition is: in vitro stimulation with specific CMV peptide epitopes to enrich CMV-specific T cells. The input for sequencing was CD8+ T cells from cultured PBMCs, taken from culture after CMV antigen stimulation. In this chain, TRBV7-2 is recombined with TRBJ2-7; TRBD2 fits 7 bases in the junction. The clonotype was recovered from a human donor in good health (CMV status not recorded). Some clones in this sample may be carry-over from other donors' samples. The CDR3 sequence is CATAGVPYEQYF. The base sequence is TGTGCCACCGCGGGAGTCCCATACGAGCAGTACTTC.